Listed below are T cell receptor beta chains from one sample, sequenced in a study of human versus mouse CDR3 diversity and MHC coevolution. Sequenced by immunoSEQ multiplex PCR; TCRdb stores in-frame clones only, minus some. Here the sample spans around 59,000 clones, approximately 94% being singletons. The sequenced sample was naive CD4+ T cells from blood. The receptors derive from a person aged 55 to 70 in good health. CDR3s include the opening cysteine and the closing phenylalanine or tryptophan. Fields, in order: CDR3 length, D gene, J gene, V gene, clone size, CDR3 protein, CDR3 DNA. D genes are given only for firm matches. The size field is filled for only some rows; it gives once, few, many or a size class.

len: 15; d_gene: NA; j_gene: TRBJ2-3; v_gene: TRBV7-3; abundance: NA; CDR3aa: CASSPQAGNTDTQYF; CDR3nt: TGTGCCAGCAGCCCCCAGGCGGGGAACACAGATACGCAGTATTTT
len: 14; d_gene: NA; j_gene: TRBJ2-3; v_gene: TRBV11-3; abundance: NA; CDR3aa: CASSLHRGTDTQYF; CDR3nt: TGTGCCAGCAGCTTACACAGGGGCACAGATACGCAGTATTTT
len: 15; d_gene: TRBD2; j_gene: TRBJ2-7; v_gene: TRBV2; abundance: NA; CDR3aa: CASSTGLAGEYEQYF; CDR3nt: TGTGCCAGCAGTACCGGACTAGCGGGAGAGTACGAGCAGTACTTC
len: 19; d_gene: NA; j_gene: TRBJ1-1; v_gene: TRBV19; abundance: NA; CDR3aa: CASRGWRGADSQLATEAFF; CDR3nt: TGTGCCAGTAGGGGGTGGAGGGGCGCGGACTCTCAGCTGGCCACTGAAGCTTTCTTT
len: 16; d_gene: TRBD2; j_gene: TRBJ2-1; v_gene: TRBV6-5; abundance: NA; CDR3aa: CASSYLISGRASEQFF; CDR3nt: TGTGCCAGCAGTTACCTTATTAGCGGGAGGGCCTCTGAGCAGTTCTTC
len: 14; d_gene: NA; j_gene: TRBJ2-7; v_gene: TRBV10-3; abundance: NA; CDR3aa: CAISGGQLLGEQYF; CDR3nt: TGTGCCATCAGTGGAGGGCAGCTTCTAGGGGAGCAGTACTTC
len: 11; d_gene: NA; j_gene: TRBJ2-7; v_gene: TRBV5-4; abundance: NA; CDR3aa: CASSLAGEQYF; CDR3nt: TGTGCCAGCAGCTTGGCCGGCGAGCAGTACTTC
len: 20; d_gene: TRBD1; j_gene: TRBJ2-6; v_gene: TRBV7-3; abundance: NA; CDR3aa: CASSLRSSSGQGSGANVLTF; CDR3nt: TGTGCCAGCAGCTTAAGATCGTCGTCGGGACAGGGTTCTGGGGCCAACGTCCTGACTTTC
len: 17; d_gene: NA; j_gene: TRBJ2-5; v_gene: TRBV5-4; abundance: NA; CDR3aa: CASSLDSWGGGQETQYF; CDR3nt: TGTGCCAGCAGCTTGGATTCTTGGGGAGGAGGCCAAGAGACCCAGTACTTC
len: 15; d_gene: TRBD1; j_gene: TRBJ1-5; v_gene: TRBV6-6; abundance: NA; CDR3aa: CASSTGVGGNQPQHF; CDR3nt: TGTGCCAGCAGTACAGGGGTAGGGGGAAATCAGCCCCAGCATTTT
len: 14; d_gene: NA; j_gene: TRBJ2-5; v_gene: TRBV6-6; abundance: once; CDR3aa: CASSYRGPQETQYF; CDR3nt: TGTGCCAGCAGTTACCGAGGGCCCCAAGAGACCCAGTACTTC
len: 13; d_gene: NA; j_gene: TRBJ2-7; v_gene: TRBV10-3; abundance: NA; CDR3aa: CAIATGLSYEQYF; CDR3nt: TGTGCCATTGCGACAGGCCTCTCCTACGAGCAGTACTTC
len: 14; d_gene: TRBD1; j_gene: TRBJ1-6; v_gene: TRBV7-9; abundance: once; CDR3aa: CASSSDRDGSPLHF; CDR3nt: TGTGCCAGCAGTTCCGACAGGGACGGCTCACCCCTCCACTTT
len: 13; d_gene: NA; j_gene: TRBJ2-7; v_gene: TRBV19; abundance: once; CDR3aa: CASSNDISYEQYF; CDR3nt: TGTGCCAGTAGCAACGACATTTCCTACGAGCAGTACTTC
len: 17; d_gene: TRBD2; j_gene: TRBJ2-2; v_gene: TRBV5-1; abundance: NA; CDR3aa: CASREGSGGAGAGELFF; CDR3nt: TGCGCCAGCAGGGAAGGTTCCGGAGGGGCGGGAGCCGGGGAGCTGTTTTTT
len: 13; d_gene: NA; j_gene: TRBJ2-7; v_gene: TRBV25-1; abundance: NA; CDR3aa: CASSDRVTGEQYF; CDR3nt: TGTGCCAGCAGTGACCGAGTTACGGGCGAGCAGTACTTC
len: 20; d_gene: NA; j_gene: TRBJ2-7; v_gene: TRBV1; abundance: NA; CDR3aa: CTSSQDEYPGLSAPTYEQYF; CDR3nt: TGCACCAGCAGCCAAGATGAATACCCGGGACTCTCCGCCCCCACCTACGAGCAGTACTTC
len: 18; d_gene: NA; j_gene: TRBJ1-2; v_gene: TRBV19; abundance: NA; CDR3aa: CASSMPGGGGKANYGYTF; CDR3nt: TGTGCCAGTAGTATGCCCGGGGGAGGGGGGAAAGCTAACTATGGCTACACCTTC
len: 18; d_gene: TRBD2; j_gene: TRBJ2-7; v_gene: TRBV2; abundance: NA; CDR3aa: CASSGTSGTPGQGSEQYF; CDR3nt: TGTGCCAGCAGTGGGACTAGCGGGACCCCGGGACAGGGCTCCGAGCAGTACTTC
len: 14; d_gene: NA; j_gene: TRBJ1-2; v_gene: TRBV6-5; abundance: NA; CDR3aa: CASSYSDKGHGYTF; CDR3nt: TGTGCCAGCAGTTATTCGGACAAGGGGCATGGCTACACCTTC
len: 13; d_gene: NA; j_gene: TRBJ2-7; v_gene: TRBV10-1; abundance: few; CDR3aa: CASSTGHSYEQYF; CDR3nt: TGCGCCAGCAGTACAGGGCACAGCTACGAGCAGTACTTC
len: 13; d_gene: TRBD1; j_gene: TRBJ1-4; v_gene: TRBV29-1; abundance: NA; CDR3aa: CSVQDRANEKLFF; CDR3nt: TGCAGCGTCCAAGACAGGGCTAATGAAAAACTGTTTTTT
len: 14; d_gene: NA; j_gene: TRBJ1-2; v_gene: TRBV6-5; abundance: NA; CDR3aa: CASSPLGGDYGYTF; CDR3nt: TGTGCCAGCAGCCCCCTTGGAGGGGACTATGGCTACACCTTC
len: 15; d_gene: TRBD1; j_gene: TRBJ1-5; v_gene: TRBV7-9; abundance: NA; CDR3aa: CASSLGGQMNQPQHF; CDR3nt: TGTGCCAGCAGCTTAGGGGGACAGATGAACCAGCCCCAGCATTTT
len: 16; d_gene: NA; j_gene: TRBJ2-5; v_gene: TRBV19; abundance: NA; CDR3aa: CASSIHPAGQQETQYF; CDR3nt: TGTGCCAGTAGTATCCACCCGGCAGGGCAACAAGAGACCCAGTACTTC
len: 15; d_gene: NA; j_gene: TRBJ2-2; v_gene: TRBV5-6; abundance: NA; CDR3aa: CASSPPGVATGELFF; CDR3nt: TGTGCCAGCAGCCCGCCGGGGGTGGCCACCGGGGAGCTGTTTTTT
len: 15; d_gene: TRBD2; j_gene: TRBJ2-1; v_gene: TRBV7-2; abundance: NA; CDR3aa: CASSLYSGRANEQFF; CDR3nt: TGTGCCAGCAGCCTCTATAGCGGGAGGGCCAATGAGCAGTTCTTC
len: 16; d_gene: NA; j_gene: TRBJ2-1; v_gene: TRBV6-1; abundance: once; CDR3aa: CASSDPPRQGTNEQFF; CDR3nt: TGTGCCAGCAGTGATCCCCCCCGGCAGGGAACGAATGAGCAGTTCTTC
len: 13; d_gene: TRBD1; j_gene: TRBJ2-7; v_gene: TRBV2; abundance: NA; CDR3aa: CASRARTGDEQYF; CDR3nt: TGTGCCAGCAGGGCACGTACAGGGGACGAGCAGTACTTC
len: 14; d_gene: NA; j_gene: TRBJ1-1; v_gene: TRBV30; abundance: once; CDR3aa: CAWSPGGSRPEAFF; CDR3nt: TGTGCCTGGAGTCCGGGCGGGTCTCGACCGGAAGCTTTCTTT
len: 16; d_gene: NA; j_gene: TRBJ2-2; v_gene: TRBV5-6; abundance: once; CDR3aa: CASSKDVGVRTGELFF; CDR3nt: TGTGCCAGCAGTAAGGACGTGGGAGTTAGGACCGGGGAGCTGTTTTTT